Listed below are T cell receptor beta chains from one sample, sequenced in a study of blood T cell repertoires in COVID-19. Sequenced by immunoSEQ multiplex PCR; TCRdb stores in-frame clones only, minus some. The sample holds around 280,000 clones, 88% seen once. Input material: peripheral blood. These TCRs come from a woman in her 30s with COVID-19, enrolled during active disease. CDR3s include the opening cysteine and the closing phenylalanine or tryptophan. D genes are given only for firm matches. The size field is filled for only some rows; it gives once, few, many or a size class.

v_call	j_call	clone_size	d_call	cdr3_nt	cdr3_aa
TRBV5-1	TRBJ1-1	.	.	TGCGCCAGCGGGAGGGGACCCGGGACGGCGAACACTGAAGCTTTCTTT	CASGRGPGTANTEAFF
TRBV30	TRBJ2-3	.	TRBD2	TGTGCCTGGAGATGGACTAGCGGGACAGATACGCAGTATTTT	CAWRWTSGTDTQYF
TRBV12-3/TRBV12-4	TRBJ2-7	.	TRBD1	TGTGCCAGCAGGAGGGACAGCTACGAGCAGTACTTC	CASRRDSYEQYF
TRBV28	TRBJ1-4	.	.	TGTGCCAGCAGCTCGGACACCAATGAAAAACTGTTTTTT	CASSSDTNEKLFF
TRBV19	TRBJ2-3	.	.	TGTGCCAGTAGTATAGACGGGGGAGGCTCTAGCACAGATACGCAGTATTTT	CASSIDGGGSSTDTQYF
TRBV19	TRBJ1-5	.	.	TGTGCCAGTAGTATAGAGCATTGGGGGGACCCCAATCAGCCCCAGCATTTT	CASSIEHWGDPNQPQHF
TRBV18	TRBJ2-1	.	TRBD2	TGTGCCAGCTCACCACGGGGAGCGGGGTTGAGAGAGCAGTTCTTC	CASSPRGAGLREQFF
TRBV5-4	TRBJ2-3	.	.	TGTGCCAGCAGCCGGGTACGACGGGCAGATACGCAGTATTTT	CASSRVRRADTQYF
TRBV9	TRBJ2-3	few	.	TGTGCCAGCAGCGTAGTGGAGGGCACAGATACGCAGTATTTT	CASSVVEGTDTQYF
TRBV30	TRBJ1-6	.	.	TGTGCCTGGAGTGCGAGGGTCGGCGATTCACCCCTCCACTTT	CAWSARVGDSPLHF
TRBV2	TRBJ1-2	.	.	TGTGCCAGCAGGGAGCAAGGCAGCTATGGCTACACCTTC	CASREQGSYGYTF
TRBV9	TRBJ1-4	.	.	TGTGCCAGCAGCGTAGCGACAGAAACTAATGAAAAACTGTTTTTT	CASSVATETNEKLFF
TRBV10-3	TRBJ2-7	.	TRBD1	TGTGCCATCAATTCAGACAGGGGATACGAGCAGTACTTC	CAINSDRGYEQYF
TRBV5-3	TRBJ1-1	.	.	TGTGCCAGAAGCTTGGGGGGAGCCCCGAACACTGAAGCTTTCTTT	CARSLGGAPNTEAFF
TRBV9	TRBJ2-7	.	TRBD2	TGTGCCAGCAGCCCCTGGGGGACTAGCGGGACCGAGCAGTACTTC	CASSPWGTSGTEQYF
TRBV28	TRBJ1-1	.	.	TGTGCCAGCAGTCCCCCGGGGGGGGGCGAAACTGAAGCTTTCTTT	CASSPPGGGETEAFF
TRBV3-1/TRBV3-2	TRBJ1-2	.	.	TGTGCCAGCAGCCAAGATATGAGGGTTGATGGCTACACCTTC	CASSQDMRVDGYTF
TRBV7-9	TRBJ1-2	.	.	TGTGCCAGCAGCCGGAGCTCGGGGGGGTATGGCTACACCTTC	CASSRSSGGYGYTF
TRBV29-1	TRBJ1-3	.	.	TGCAGCGGGCAGGTGGCTGGAAACACCATATATTTT	CSGQVAGNTIYF
TRBV19	TRBJ2-1	.	.	TGTGCCAGTAGTATAGACCGCCGGTACAATGAGCAGTTCTTC	CASSIDRRYNEQFF
TRBV30	TRBJ1-1	.	.	TGTGCCTGGAGTGTACTTGGAGCCGACTACCTCTTT	CAWSVLGADYLF
TRBV7-2	TRBJ1-5	.	TRBD1	TGTGCCAGCAGCGCGGGACAGGGGGGTCAGCCCCAGCATTTT	CASSAGQGGQPQHF
TRBV4-1	TRBJ2-7	.	.	TGCGCCAGCAGCCGCTCAGTCTACGAGCAGTACTTC	CASSRSVYEQYF
TRBV12-3/TRBV12-4	TRBJ2-5	.	.	TGTGCCAGCAGTGACTCCCTCCAAGAGACCCAGTACTTC	CASSDSLQETQYF